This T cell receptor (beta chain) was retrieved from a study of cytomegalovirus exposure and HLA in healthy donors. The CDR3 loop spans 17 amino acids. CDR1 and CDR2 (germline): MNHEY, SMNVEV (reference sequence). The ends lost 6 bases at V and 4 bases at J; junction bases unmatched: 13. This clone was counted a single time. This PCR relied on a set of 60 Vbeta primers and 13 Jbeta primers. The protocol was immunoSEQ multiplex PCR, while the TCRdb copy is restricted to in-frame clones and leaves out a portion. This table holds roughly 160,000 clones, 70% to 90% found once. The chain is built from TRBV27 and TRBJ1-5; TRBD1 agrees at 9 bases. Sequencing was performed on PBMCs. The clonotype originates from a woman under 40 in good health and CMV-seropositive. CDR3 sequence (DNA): TGTGCCAGCAGCCGCGGGCCGGGACAGGGCTCTAATCAGCCCCAGCATTTT. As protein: CASSRGPGQGSNQPQHF.